A selection of T cell receptor beta chains follows, all from one sample in a study of cytomegalovirus exposure and HLA in healthy donors. Assay used: immunoSEQ multiplex PCR; TCRdb lists only in-frame clones, some missing. The table lists approximately 82,000 clones, 10% of them singletons, with about 25% in the top ten. The sequenced sample was PBMCs. These receptor sequences come from a man aged 60 to 75 in good health and CMV-seropositive. Each CDR3 is given with its conserved first and last residue. D genes are given only for firm matches. The size field is filled for only some rows; it gives once, few, many or a size class.

length: 16; size: NA; D: NA; J: TRBJ1-1; V: TRBV11-2; CDR3: CASSLGKWGGSTEAFF; DNA: TGTGCCAGCAGCTTGGGGAAGTGGGGAGGGAGCACTGAAGCTTTCTTT
length: 16; size: few; D: NA; J: TRBJ1-1; V: TRBV7-9; CDR3: CASSPPPGGVNTEAFF; DNA: TGTGCCAGCAGCCCCCCCCCTGGCGGAGTGAACACTGAAGCTTTCTTT
length: 15; size: NA; D: TRBD2; J: TRBJ2-1; V: TRBV5-4; CDR3: CASRVGLAGVREQFF; DNA: TGTGCCAGCAGGGTGGGGCTAGCGGGGGTAAGGGAGCAGTTCTTC
length: 18; size: few; D: TRBD2; J: TRBJ2-1; V: TRBV28; CDR3: CASSETSILLAGRNEQFF; DNA: TGTGCCAGCAGTGAAACCTCAATTTTACTAGCGGGACGAAATGAGCAGTTCTTC
length: 14; size: NA; D: TRBD2; J: TRBJ2-1; V: TRBV28; CDR3: CASSRRLAGREQFF; DNA: TGTGCCAGCAGTCGCCGACTAGCGGGGAGGGAGCAGTTCTTC
length: 15; size: few; D: NA; J: TRBJ2-3; V: TRBV6-6; CDR3: CASVKGARGADTQYF; DNA: TGTGCCAGCGTAAAGGGGGCCAGGGGGGCAGATACGCAGTATTTT
length: 13; size: NA; D: TRBD2; J: TRBJ2-5; V: TRBV5-3; CDR3: CARSPGTSRAQYF; DNA: TGTGCCAGAAGCCCCGGGACTAGTAGGGCCCAGTACTTC
length: 15; size: few; D: TRBD1; J: TRBJ1-2; V: TRBV15; CDR3: CATTSIPGQGSGYTF; DNA: TGTGCCACCACCTCTATTCCGGGACAGGGAAGTGGCTACACCTTC
length: 17; size: few; D: TRBD1; J: TRBJ1-4; V: TRBV12-5; CDR3: CASGPRRTGKDREKLFF; DNA: TGTGCTAGTGGTCCGCGGCGGACAGGGAAGGATCGGGAAAAACTGTTTTTT
length: 14; size: NA; D: NA; J: TRBJ1-5; V: TRBV2; CDR3: CASSLGLPNQPQHF; DNA: TGTGCCAGCAGTCTTGGCCTCCCCAATCAGCCCCAGCATTTT
length: 17; size: few; D: NA; J: TRBJ1-4; V: TRBV7-8; CDR3: CASSPRGTAATNEKLFF; DNA: TGTGCCAGCAGCCCACGCGGGACCGCAGCAACTAATGAAAAACTGTTTTTT
length: 15; size: NA; D: NA; J: TRBJ1-4; V: TRBV27; CDR3: CASSLWGRVSEKLFF; DNA: TGTGCCAGCAGTTTATGGGGGCGCGTCAGTGAAAAACTGTTTTTT
length: 17; size: NA; D: TRBD2; J: TRBJ2-3; V: TRBV5-6; CDR3: CASSSTPGLAGGDTQYF; DNA: TGTGCCAGCAGCTCCACCCCGGGACTAGCGGGAGGAGATACGCAGTATTTT
length: 11; size: NA; D: NA; J: TRBJ2-7; V: TRBV15; CDR3: CATSSNSEQYF; DNA: TGTGCCACCAGCAGTAACAGCGAGCAGTACTTC
length: 13; size: NA; D: NA; J: TRBJ1-1; V: TRBV5-4; CDR3: CASSPEGDTEAFF; DNA: TGTGCCAGCAGCCCCGAGGGGGACACTGAAGCTTTCTTT
length: 13; size: NA; D: NA; J: TRBJ2-4; V: TRBV14; CDR3: CASSPGTPNIQYF; DNA: TGTGCCAGCAGCCCTGGGACACCTAACATTCAGTACTTC
length: 13; size: NA; D: NA; J: TRBJ2-7; V: TRBV7-3; CDR3: CASSLSTNYEQYF; DNA: TGTGCCAGCAGCTTATCGACTAACTACGAGCAGTACTTC
length: 16; size: NA; D: TRBD1; J: TRBJ1-5; V: TRBV19; CDR3: CASREGGGQSNQPQHF; DNA: TGTGCCAGTAGGGAGGGTGGGGGACAGAGCAATCAGCCCCAGCATTTT
length: 16; size: NA; D: TRBD2; J: TRBJ2-2; V: TRBV10-3; CDR3: CAISESTGGLDGELFF; DNA: TGTGCCATCAGTGAGTCAACGGGGGGGCTTGACGGGGAGCTGTTTTTT
length: 16; size: NA; D: NA; J: TRBJ2-7; V: TRBV21-1; CDR3: CASSNFYPLLVSEQYF; DNA: TGTGCCAGCAGCAATTTTTACCCCCTACTAGTTTCCGAGCAGTACTTC
length: 11; size: NA; D: NA; J: TRBJ2-1; V: TRBV11-1; CDR3: CASSSLSEQFF; DNA: TGTGCCAGCAGCTCCCTTAGTGAGCAGTTCTTC
length: 12; size: NA; D: NA; J: TRBJ2-7; V: TRBV5-6; CDR3: CASSLGEYEQYF; DNA: TGTGCCAGCAGCTTAGGAGAGTACGAGCAGTACTTC
length: 16; size: NA; D: NA; J: TRBJ1-3; V: TRBV19; CDR3: CASTLQGRDSGNTIYF; DNA: TGTGCCAGTACTCTACAGGGAAGGGACTCTGGAAACACCATATATTTT
length: 15; size: NA; D: NA; J: TRBJ1-2; V: TRBV28; CDR3: CASSSPRTLNYGYTF; DNA: TGTGCCAGCAGTTCACCGAGGACTCTTAACTATGGCTACACCTTC
length: 16; size: NA; D: NA; J: TRBJ2-3; V: TRBV5-1; CDR3: CASSLGWERLTDTQYF; DNA: TGCGCCAGCAGCTTGGGATGGGAGCGTCTCACAGATACGCAGTATTTT
length: 16; size: NA; D: NA; J: TRBJ2-6; V: TRBV5-4; CDR3: CASSLDSFSGANVLTF; DNA: TGTGCCAGCAGCTTGGACAGCTTCTCTGGGGCCAACGTCCTGACTTTC
length: 15; size: few; D: NA; J: TRBJ1-5; V: TRBV28; CDR3: CASSFPLGLNQPQHF; DNA: TGTGCCAGCAGTTTCCCCCTGGGCCTTAATCAGCCCCAGCATTTT
length: 16; size: NA; D: NA; J: TRBJ2-3; V: TRBV6-4; CDR3: CASSDDWTYGTDTQYF; DNA: TGTGCCAGCAGTGACGACTGGACTTACGGCACAGATACGCAGTATTTT
length: 14; size: few; D: NA; J: TRBJ1-6; V: TRBV5-1; CDR3: CASSLGGVRSPLHF; DNA: TGCGCCAGCAGCTTAGGGGGGGTACGGTCACCCCTCCACTTT
length: 15; size: many; D: TRBD1; J: TRBJ1-1; V: TRBV6-4; CDR3: CASKPTGTGNTEAFF; DNA: TGTGCCAGCAAACCGACAGGGACGGGGAACACTGAAGCTTTCTTT
length: 11; size: NA; D: NA; J: TRBJ2-1; V: TRBV14; CDR3: CASSQMRAQFF; DNA: TGTGCCAGCAGCCAAATGCGGGCGCAGTTCTTC
length: 16; size: NA; D: NA; J: TRBJ1-4; V: TRBV27; CDR3: CASSSFLTGLSEKLFF; DNA: TGTGCCAGCAGTTCTTTCTTGACAGGCTTAAGTGAAAAACTGTTTTTT
length: 15; size: NA; D: TRBD2; J: TRBJ2-1; V: TRBV10-1; CDR3: CASIQRGDSYNEQFF; DNA: TGCGCCAGCATACAGCGGGGGGACTCCTACAATGAGCAGTTCTTC
length: 14; size: NA; D: TRBD1; J: TRBJ1-1; V: TRBV28; CDR3: CASTTGQLNTEAFF; DNA: TGTGCCAGCACTACGGGACAGCTCAACACTGAAGCTTTCTTT
length: 13; size: NA; D: NA; J: TRBJ2-1; V: TRBV6-5; CDR3: CASSREKYNEQFF; DNA: TGTGCCAGCTCTAGGGAGAAATACAATGAGCAGTTCTTC
length: 15; size: few; D: TRBD1; J: TRBJ2-7; V: TRBV5-1; CDR3: CASSPWDRDSPEQYF; DNA: TGCGCCAGCAGCCCATGGGACAGGGATTCCCCCGAGCAGTACTTC
length: 15; size: NA; D: TRBD1; J: TRBJ1-5; V: TRBV28; CDR3: CASSFRDSSNQPQHF; DNA: TGTGCCAGCAGTTTCCGGGACAGCAGCAATCAGCCCCAGCATTTT
length: 15; size: few; D: TRBD1; J: TRBJ2-7; V: TRBV5-1; CDR3: CASSLKGQGADEQYF; DNA: TGCGCCAGCAGCTTGAAAGGACAGGGGGCGGACGAGCAGTACTTC
length: 14; size: few; D: TRBD2; J: TRBJ2-3; V: TRBV28; CDR3: CVCGRGRGTDTQYF; DNA: TGTGTCTGCGGCCGCGGGAGGGGCACAGATACGCAGTATTTT
length: 15; size: NA; D: TRBD1; J: TRBJ1-5; V: TRBV30; CDR3: CAWSVGTGSNQPQHF; DNA: TGTGCCTGGAGTGTCGGGACAGGGAGCAATCAGCCCCAGCATTTT
length: 13; size: NA; D: NA; J: TRBJ1-2; V: TRBV5-4; CDR3: CASSSQGEGGYTF; DNA: TGTGCCAGCAGCTCACAGGGTGAGGGTGGCTACACCTTC
length: 14; size: NA; D: NA; J: TRBJ2-5; V: TRBV5-4; CDR3: CASSLKGLGETQYF; DNA: TGTGCCAGCAGCTTGAAGGGGTTGGGGGAGACCCAGTACTTC
length: 14; size: NA; D: TRBD2; J: TRBJ2-1; V: TRBV6-5; CDR3: CASSPTSMGNEQFF; DNA: TGTGCCAGCAGTCCGACTAGCATGGGGAATGAGCAGTTCTTC
length: 14; size: NA; D: NA; J: TRBJ2-1; V: TRBV19; CDR3: CASSPGPSGDEQFF; DNA: TGTGCCAGTAGCCCAGGTCCATCGGGGGATGAGCAGTTCTTC
length: 14; size: NA; D: NA; J: TRBJ2-2; V: TRBV29-1; CDR3: CSAQQGYLGGELFF; DNA: TGCAGCGCACAACAGGGATACCTCGGCGGGGAGCTGTTTTTT
length: 13; size: NA; D: NA; J: TRBJ1-5; V: TRBV5-8; CDR3: CASSGELLQPQHF; DNA: TGTGCCAGCAGTGGGGAGCTATTGCAGCCCCAGCATTTT
length: 14; size: few; D: NA; J: TRBJ1-1; V: TRBV2; CDR3: CASSELGALTEAFF; DNA: TGTGCCAGCAGTGAACTGGGGGCGCTAACTGAAGCTTTCTTT
length: 11; size: few; D: NA; J: TRBJ1-2; V: TRBV20-1; CDR3: CSASNNYGYTF; DNA: TGCAGTGCTAGTAATAACTATGGCTACACCTTC
length: 16; size: few; D: TRBD2; J: TRBJ2-5; V: TRBV18; CDR3: CASSPPLAGAQETQYF; DNA: TGTGCCAGCTCACCACCCCTAGCGGGCGCCCAAGAGACCCAGTACTTC
length: 15; size: NA; D: TRBD2; J: TRBJ2-3; V: TRBV6-4; CDR3: CASSPDGGFADTQYF; DNA: TGTGCCAGCAGCCCAGACGGGGGGTTCGCAGATACGCAGTATTTT
length: 13; size: NA; D: NA; J: TRBJ1-2; V: TRBV30; CDR3: CASSLGPDLGYTF; DNA: TGTGCCTCTTCCCTGGGCCCAGATCTTGGCTACACCTTC
length: 15; size: NA; D: TRBD2; J: TRBJ2-1; V: TRBV4-1; CDR3: CASSQLADVYNEQFF; DNA: TGCGCCAGCAGCCAACTAGCGGACGTCTACAATGAGCAGTTCTTC